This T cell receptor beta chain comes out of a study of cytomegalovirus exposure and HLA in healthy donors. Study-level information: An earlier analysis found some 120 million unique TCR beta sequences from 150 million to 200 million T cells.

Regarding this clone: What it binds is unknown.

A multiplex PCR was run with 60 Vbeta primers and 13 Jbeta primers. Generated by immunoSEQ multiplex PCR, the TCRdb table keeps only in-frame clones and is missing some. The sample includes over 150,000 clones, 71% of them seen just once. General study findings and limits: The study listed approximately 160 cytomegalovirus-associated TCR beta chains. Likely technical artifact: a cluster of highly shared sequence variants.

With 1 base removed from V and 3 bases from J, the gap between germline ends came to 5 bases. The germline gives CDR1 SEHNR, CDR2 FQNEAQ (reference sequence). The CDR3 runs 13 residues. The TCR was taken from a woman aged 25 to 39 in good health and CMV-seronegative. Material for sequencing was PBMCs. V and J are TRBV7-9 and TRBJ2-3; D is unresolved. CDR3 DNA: TGTGCCAGCAGCTTAGACTCGACAGATACGCAGTATTTT. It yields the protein CASSLDSTDTQYF.